This T cell receptor beta chain was sequenced in a study of blood T cell repertoires in COVID-19. Study summary: The United States, Italy and Spain provided the acute and convalescent COVID-19 samples. T cells, B-cell-depleted T cells, or PBMCs supplied cDNA or gDNA.

This table comes from immunoSEQ multiplex PCR, and its TCRdb copy is limited to in-frame clones, with some not included. The data show around 49,000 clones, just over 90% seen once. Germline trimming cut 4 bases from V and 2 bases from J; bases unmatched to any gene: 8. The CDR3 length is 16 residues. CDR1 and CDR2 from the germline V gene are MNHNS and SASEGT. The genes are TRBV6-1 and TRBJ1-1; 9 bases are shared with TRBD1. Sequencing used peripheral blood. The clonotype comes from a man in his 60s with COVID-19, enrolled during active disease. DNA for the CDR3: TGTGCCAGCAGTGGGACAGGGGCGGGGATAAACACTGAAGCTTTCTTT. It codes for CASSGTGAGINTEAFF.